This T cell receptor beta chain was observed in a study of cytomegalovirus exposure and HLA in healthy donors. This table comes from immunoSEQ multiplex PCR, and its TCRdb copy is limited to in-frame clones, with some not included. The profile covers roughly 47,000 clones, with 90% to 95% appearing a single time and around 2.1% taken by the ten largest. CDR1 MNHNS and CDR2 SASEGT come from the germline V gene. Trimming shortened V by 8 bases and J by 2 bases, and 16 bases separated the two germline ends. CDR3 length: 15 residues. The sequence was obtained from a woman younger than 35 in good health and CMV-seronegative. The source material was PBMCs. This chain connects TRBV6-1 to TRBJ1-5, with unresolved D. The CDR3 region is CASSDYAGGNQPQHF. Here the CDR3 DNA reads TGTGCCAGCTCCGACTATGCCGGGGGCAATCAGCCCCAGCATTTT.